This T cell receptor beta chain was recorded in a study of shared clonotypes between healthy human individuals. Deep-level settings were used for running the assay. The input for sorted-subset replicate PCRs was around 210 ng DNA, about 30,000 T cell genomes. Assay used: immunoSEQ multiplex PCR; TCRdb lists only in-frame clones, some missing. This table holds about 1.5 million clones, under 99% found once. Partitioning of CD4+ cells yielded a CD45RA+ naive subset and a CD45RA-negative memory subset. This sequence originates from a man aged 30-40 years in good health. The sample comprised naive CD4+ T cells sorted from blood. As to subset: CD45RA+ positively selected.

CDR3 DNA sequence: TGTGCCAGCAGCTGGATCCCGACAGCCTCTGGGGCCAACGTCCTGACTTTC. Translated, it gives CASSWIPTASGANVLTF. The chain has TRBV7-3 and TRBJ2-6; D is perhaps TRBD1 (5 bases). Between the trimmed V and J ends, which lost 4 bases and 0 bases, there was a span of 13 bases. The CDR3 is 17 amino acids. CDR1 and CDR2 (germline): SGHTA, FQGTGA.